The 8 T cell receptor beta chains in this list originate from one sample, sequenced in a study of T cell responses to AZD1222 COVID-19 vaccine. This table comes from immunoSEQ multiplex PCR, and its TCRdb copy is limited to in-frame clones, with some not included. The table has 150,000 to 160,000 clones, roughly nine tenths seen once. Specimen: peripheral blood, collected on day 0 of MenACWY control vaccination. The receptors derive from an adult in good health.

This sequence joins TRBV5-1 and TRBJ1-2, with TRBD1 identical over 7 bases. CDR3 length equals 15 residues. Germline V lookup: CDR1 SGHRS, CDR2 YFSETQ. V shed 2 bases, J shed 2 bases, and the junction held 6 bases outside the gene matches. CDR3 loop: CASSFDRETNYGYTF. In nucleotides, the CDR3 is TGCGCCAGCAGCTTCGACAGGGAAACAAACTATGGCTACACCTTC.

The V and J genes are TRBV6-5 and TRBJ2-1; D is undetermined. Germline lookup yields CDR1 MNHEY and CDR2 SVGAGI. This CDR3 has 14 residues. V dropped 0 bases and J dropped 3 bases, with 6 bases sitting between them. The CDR3 reads CASSYSVLYNEQFF. The CDR3 coding sequence is TGTGCCAGCAGTTACTCAGTCCTCTACAATGAGCAGTTCTTC.

The CDR3, as DNA: TGTGCCAGCTCACCCCGACAGGACACTAATTCACCCCTCCACTTT. Its protein product is CASSPRQDTNSPLHF. The chain carries TRBV18 and TRBJ1-6; maybe TRBD1 (6 bases). The V gene's germline CDR1 is KGHSH and CDR2 LQKENI. Trimming removed 3 bases at V and 6 bases at J, with 12 bases between. The CDR3 contains 15 residues.

V is TRBV6-5 and J is TRBJ1-3; D gene unclear. Germline CDR1 MNHEY, CDR2 SVGAGI. This CDR3 has 16 residues. Trimming stripped 0 bases from V and 0 bases from J, with 9 bases between. The CDR3: CASSYSGGTSGNTIYF. DNA of the CDR3: TGTGCCAGCAGTTACTCGGGAGGAACCTCTGGAAACACCATATATTTT.

The chain uses TRBV6-5 and TRBJ1-2; D unresolved. V was trimmed by 7 bases and J by 6 bases, leaving 15 bases between them. CDR1 and CDR2 (germline): MNHEY, SVGAGI. The CDR3 loop spans 13 amino acids. The CDR3 nucleotides are TGTGCCAGCACCTACACGGCGGGTGATGGCTACACCTTC. Residues: CASTYTAGDGYTF.

The rearrangement links TRBV7-2 to TRBJ2-3; D possibly corresponds to TRBD1 (6 bases). CDR3 length: 16 residues. Between the trimmed V and J ends, which lost 8 bases and 2 bases, there was a span of 20 bases. Germline CDR1 is SGHTA and CDR2 is FQGNSA. The CDR3 region is CASPPDGGRLTDTQYF. In nucleotides, the CDR3 is TGTGCCAGCCCACCGGATGGGGGCAGGCTCACAGATACGCAGTATTTT.

This rearrangement joins TRBV24-1 to TRBJ1-2; 9 nucleotides agree with TRBD1. Germline V gene data show CDR1 as KGHDR and CDR2 as SFDVKD. Trimming at V came to 3 bases and at J to 7 bases, leaving 8 bases not matched to a gene. The CDR3 totals 15 residues. The CDR3 loop is CATSDPGQGIGGYTF. CDR3 in DNA: TGTGCCACCAGTGATCCCGGACAGGGGATAGGTGGCTACACCTTC.

This clone was seen once. V is TRBV5-6 and J is TRBJ1-1; 9 bases agree with TRBD1. Germline CDR1 reads SGHDT; CDR2 reads YYEEEE. The CDR3 runs to 15 residues. V shed 2 bases and J 4 bases; nucleotides not matched to a gene: 6. The CDR3 reads CASSFTGTGSTEAFF. CDR3 bases: TGTGCCAGCAGCTTTACCGGGACAGGGAGCACTGAAGCTTTCTTT.